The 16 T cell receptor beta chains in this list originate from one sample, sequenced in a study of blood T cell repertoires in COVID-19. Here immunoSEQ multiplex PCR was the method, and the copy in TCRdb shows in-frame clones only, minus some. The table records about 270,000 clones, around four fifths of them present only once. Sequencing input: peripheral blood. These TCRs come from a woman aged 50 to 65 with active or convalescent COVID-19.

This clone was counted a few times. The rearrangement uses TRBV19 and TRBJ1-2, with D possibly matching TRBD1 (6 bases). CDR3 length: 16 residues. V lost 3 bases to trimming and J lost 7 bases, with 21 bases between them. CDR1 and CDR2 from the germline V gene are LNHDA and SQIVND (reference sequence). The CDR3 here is CASSITPARGRGGYTF. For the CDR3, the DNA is TGTGCCAGTAGTATCACCCCCGCCAGGGGCCGGGGTGGCTACACCTTC.

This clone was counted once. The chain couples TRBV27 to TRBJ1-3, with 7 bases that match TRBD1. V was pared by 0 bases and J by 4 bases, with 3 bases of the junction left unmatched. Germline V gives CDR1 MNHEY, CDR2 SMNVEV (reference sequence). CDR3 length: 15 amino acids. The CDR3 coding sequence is TGTGCCAGCAGTTTATCCGGGACAGCAGGAAACACCATATATTTT. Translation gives CASSLSGTAGNTIYF.

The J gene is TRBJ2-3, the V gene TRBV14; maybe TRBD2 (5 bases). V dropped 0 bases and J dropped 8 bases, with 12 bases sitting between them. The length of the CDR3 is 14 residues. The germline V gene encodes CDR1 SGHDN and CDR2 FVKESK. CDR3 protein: CASSQDTLAITQYF. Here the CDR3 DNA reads TGTGCCAGCAGCCAAGATACCTTAGCGATTACGCAGTATTTT.

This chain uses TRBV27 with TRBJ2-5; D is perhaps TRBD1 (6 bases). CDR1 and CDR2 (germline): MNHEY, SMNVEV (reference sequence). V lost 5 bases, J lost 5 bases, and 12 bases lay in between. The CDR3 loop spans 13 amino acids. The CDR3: CASSHRERETQYF. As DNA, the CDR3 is TGTGCCAGCAGTCACAGGGAAAGGGAGACCCAGTACTTC.

CDR3 loop: CASSLGRDRHQPQHF. In DNA form, the CDR3 reads TGTGCCAGCAGTTTAGGCCGGGACAGACATCAGCCCCAGCATTTT. The J gene is TRBJ1-5, the V gene TRBV28; 7 bases fit TRBD1. Germline V gene lookup returns CDR1 MDHEN and CDR2 SYDVKM. This CDR3 contains 15 residues. The V gene end was trimmed by 2 bases and the J gene end by 5 bases; junction bases not matched to a gene: 6.

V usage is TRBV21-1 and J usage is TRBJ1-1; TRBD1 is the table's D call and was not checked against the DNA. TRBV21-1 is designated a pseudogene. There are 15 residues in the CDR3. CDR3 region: CASSSAPGQHTEAFF. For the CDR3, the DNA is TGTGCCAGCAGCAGCGCACCGGGACAGCACACTGAAGCTTTCTTT.

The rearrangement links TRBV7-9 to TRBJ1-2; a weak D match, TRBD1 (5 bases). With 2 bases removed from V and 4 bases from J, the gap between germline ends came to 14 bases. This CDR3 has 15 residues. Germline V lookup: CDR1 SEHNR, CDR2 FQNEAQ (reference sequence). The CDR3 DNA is TGTGCCAGCAGCTTACAGACCAGGGAACCCTATGGCTACACCTTC. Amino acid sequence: CASSLQTREPYGYTF.

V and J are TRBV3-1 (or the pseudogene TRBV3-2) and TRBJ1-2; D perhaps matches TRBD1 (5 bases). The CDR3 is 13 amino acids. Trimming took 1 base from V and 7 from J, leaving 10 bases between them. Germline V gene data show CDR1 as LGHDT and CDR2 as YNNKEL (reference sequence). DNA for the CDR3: TGTGCCAGCAGCCAAGGGGGCAGGGTTGGCTACACCTTC. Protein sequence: CASSQGGRVGYTF.

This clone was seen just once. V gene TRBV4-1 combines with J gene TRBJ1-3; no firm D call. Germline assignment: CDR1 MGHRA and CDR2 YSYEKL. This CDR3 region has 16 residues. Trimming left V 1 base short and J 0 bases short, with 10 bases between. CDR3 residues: CASSQVNTDSGNTIYF. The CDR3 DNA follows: TGCGCCAGCAGCCAAGTGAACACCGACTCTGGAAACACCATATATTTT.

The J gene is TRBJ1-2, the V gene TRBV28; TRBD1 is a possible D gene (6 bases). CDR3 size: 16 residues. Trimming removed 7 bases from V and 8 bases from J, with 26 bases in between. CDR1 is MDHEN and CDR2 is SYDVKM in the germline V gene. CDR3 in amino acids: CASTLLRAGEGEGYTF. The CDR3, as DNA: TGTGCCAGCACCCTCCTGCGGGCAGGGGAAGGCGAGGGCTACACCTTC.

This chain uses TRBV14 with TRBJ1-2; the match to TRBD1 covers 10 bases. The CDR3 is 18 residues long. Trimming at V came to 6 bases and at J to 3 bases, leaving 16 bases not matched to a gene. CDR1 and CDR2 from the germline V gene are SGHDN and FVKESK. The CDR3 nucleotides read TGTGCCAGCAGTCCAAGTTCGGGACAGGGGATTTCCGACTATGGCTACACCTTC. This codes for CASSPSSGQGISDYGYTF.

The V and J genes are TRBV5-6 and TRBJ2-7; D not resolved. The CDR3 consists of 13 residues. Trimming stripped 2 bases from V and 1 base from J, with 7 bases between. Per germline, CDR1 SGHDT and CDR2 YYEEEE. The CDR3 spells CASSFPRSYEQYF. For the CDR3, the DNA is TGTGCCAGCAGCTTCCCCCGGTCCTACGAGCAGTACTTC.

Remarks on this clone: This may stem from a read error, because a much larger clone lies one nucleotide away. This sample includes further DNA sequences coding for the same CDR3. CDR3 coding DNA: TGTGCCAGCAGCCTATACAATGAGCAGTTCTTC. Its protein product is CASSLYNEQFF. The chain carries TRBV27 and TRBJ2-1; D ambiguous. The CDR3 extends over 11 amino acids. Germline-derived CDR1 and CDR2 are MNHEY and SMNVEV (reference sequence). The ends were cut back, 6 bases at V and 4 bases at J, with 4 bases in the middle.

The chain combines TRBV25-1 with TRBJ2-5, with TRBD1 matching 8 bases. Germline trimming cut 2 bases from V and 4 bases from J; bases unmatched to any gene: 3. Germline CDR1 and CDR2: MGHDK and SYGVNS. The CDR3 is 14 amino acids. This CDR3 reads CASSEQGARETQYF. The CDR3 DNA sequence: TGTGCCAGCAGTGAACAGGGGGCGAGAGAGACCCAGTACTTC.

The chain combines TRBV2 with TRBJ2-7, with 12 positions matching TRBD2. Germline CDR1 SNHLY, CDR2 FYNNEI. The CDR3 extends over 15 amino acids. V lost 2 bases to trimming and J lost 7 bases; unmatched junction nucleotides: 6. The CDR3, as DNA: TGTGCCAGCAGTGAATTGACTAGCGGGAGAGGGGAGCAGTACTTC. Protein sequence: CASSELTSGRGEQYF. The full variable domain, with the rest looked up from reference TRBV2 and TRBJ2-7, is EPEVTQTPSHQVTQMGQEVILRCVPISNHLYFYWYRQILGQKVEFLVSFYNNEISEKSEIFDDQFSVERPDGSNFTLKIRSTKLEDSAMYFCASSELTSGRGEQYFGPGTRLTVT.

The CDR3 loop is CASSSGLASEHNEQFF. In nucleotides, the CDR3 is TGCGCCAGCAGCTCGGGACTAGCTTCCGAACACAATGAGCAGTTCTTC. The chain has TRBV5-1 and TRBJ2-1; 9 bases fit TRBD2. The CDR3 loop spans 16 amino acids. Germline assignment: CDR1 SGHRS and CDR2 YFSETQ. V trimming: 3 bases; J trimming: 5 bases; junction bases outside the gene matches: 9.